A single TCR beta chain is shown here with its context. Antigen unknown. This sample was taken from a study of cytomegalovirus exposure and HLA in healthy donors. Use of 60 Vbeta and 13 Jbeta primers characterized the PCR. Sequencing used immunoSEQ multiplex PCR; TCRdb keeps in-frame clones, though not all of them. The sample holds over 70,000 clones, under 85% seen once. Study outcomes and limitations: There were some V segments, including TRBV6-2 and TRBV6-3, excluded as indistinguishable.

V was pared by 2 bases and J by 4 bases, with 17 bases between. Germline V gene lookup returns CDR1 SGHVS and CDR2 FQNEAQ. CDR3 size: 16 residues. Sequencing used PBMCs. The TCR originated in a male donor in good health and CMV-seronegative. The chain has TRBV7-8 and TRBJ1-1; possible D gene TRBD1, 6 bases. This CDR3 reads CASSLSSGGPGTEAFF. The CDR3 bases are TGTGCCAGCAGCTTATCGTCCGGGGGGCCAGGCACTGAAGCTTTCTTT.